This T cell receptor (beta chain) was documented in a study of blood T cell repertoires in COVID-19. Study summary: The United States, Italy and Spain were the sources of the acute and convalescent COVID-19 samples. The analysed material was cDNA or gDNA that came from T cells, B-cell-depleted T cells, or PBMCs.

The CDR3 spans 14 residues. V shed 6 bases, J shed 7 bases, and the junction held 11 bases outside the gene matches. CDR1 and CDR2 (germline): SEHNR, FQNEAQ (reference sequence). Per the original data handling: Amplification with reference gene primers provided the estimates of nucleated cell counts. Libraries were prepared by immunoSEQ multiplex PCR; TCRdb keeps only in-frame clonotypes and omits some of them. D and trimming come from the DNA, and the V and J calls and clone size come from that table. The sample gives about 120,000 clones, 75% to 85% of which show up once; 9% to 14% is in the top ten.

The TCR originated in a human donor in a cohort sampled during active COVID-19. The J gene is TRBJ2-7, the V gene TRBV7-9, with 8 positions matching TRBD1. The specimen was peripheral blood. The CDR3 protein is CASSPDRVRVEQYF. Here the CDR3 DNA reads TGTGCCAGCAGTCCGGACAGGGTGAGGGTGGAGCAGTACTTC.